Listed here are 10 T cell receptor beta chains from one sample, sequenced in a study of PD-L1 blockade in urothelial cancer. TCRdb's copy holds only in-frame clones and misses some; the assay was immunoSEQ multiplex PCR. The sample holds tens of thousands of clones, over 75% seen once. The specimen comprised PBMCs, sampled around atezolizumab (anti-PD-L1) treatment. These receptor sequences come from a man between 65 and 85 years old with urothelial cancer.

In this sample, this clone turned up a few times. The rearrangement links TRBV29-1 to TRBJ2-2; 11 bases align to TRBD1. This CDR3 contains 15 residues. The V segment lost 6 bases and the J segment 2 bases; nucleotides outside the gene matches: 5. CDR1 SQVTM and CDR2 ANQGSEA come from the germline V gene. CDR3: CSVRTGGRNTGELFF. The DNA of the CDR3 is TGCAGCGTCAGGACAGGGGGCCGCAACACCGGGGAGCTGTTTTTT.

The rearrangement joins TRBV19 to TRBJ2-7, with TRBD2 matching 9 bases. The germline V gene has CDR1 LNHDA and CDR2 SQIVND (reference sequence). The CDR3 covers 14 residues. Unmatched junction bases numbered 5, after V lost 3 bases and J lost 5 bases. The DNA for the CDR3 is TGTGCCAGTAGTATCGGCGGGAGGGCCGACGAGCAGTACTTC. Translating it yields CASSIGGRADEQYF.

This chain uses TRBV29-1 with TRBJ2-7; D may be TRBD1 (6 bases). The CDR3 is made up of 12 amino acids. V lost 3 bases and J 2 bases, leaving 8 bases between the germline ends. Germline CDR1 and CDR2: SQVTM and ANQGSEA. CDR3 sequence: CSVEGQAYEQYF. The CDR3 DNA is TGCAGCGTTGAGGGACAAGCCTACGAGCAGTACTTC.

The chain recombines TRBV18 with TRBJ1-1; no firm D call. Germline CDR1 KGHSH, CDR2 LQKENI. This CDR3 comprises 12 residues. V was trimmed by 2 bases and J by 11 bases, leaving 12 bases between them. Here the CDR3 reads CASSPGQAEAFF. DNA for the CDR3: TGTGCCAGCTCACCAGGGCAGGCCGAGGCTTTCTTT.

This chain's CDR3 is CASSTPGLAGGWDTQYF. The DNA for the CDR3 is TGTGCCAGCAGTACCCCGGGGCTAGCGGGAGGGTGGGATACGCAGTATTTT. The chain is built from TRBV27 and TRBJ2-3; TRBD2 agrees at 12 bases. After removal of 5 bases from V and 6 bases from J, the junction contained 12 bases not matched to a gene. The CDR3 contains 17 residues. Germline V gene lookup returns CDR1 MNHEY and CDR2 SMNVEV (reference sequence).

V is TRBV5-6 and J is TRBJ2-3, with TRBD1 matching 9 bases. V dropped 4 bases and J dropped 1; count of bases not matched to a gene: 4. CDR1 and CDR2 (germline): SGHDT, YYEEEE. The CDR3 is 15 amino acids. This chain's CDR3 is CASSPQGAGTDTQYF. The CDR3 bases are TGTGCCAGCAGCCCACAGGGGGCAGGCACAGATACGCAGTATTTT.

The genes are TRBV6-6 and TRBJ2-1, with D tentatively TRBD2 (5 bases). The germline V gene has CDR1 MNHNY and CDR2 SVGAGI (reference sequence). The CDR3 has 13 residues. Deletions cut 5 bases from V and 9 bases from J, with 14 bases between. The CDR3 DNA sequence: TGTGCCAGCAGTCCCTCCGCAGAGGGTGAGCAGTTCTTC. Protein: CASSPSAEGEQFF.

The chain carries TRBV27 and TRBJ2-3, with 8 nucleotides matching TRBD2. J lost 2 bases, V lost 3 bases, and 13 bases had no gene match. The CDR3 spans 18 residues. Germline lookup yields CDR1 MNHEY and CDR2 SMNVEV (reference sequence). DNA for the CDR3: TGTGCCAGCAGTTTTCTTGCGGGACTAGAGTCCCACACAGATACGCAGTATTTT. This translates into CASSFLAGLESHTDTQYF.

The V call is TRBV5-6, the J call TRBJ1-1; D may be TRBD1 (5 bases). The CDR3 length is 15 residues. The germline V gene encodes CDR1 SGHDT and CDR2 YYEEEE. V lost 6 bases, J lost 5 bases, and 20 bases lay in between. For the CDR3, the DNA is TGTGCCAGCACCATCTCAGGGAGGGTAGAAACTGAAGCTTTCTTT. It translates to CASTISGRVETEAFF.

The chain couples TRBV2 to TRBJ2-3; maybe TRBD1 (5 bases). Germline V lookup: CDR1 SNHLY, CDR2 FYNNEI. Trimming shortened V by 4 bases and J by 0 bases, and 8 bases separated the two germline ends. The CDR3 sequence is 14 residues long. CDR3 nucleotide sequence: TGTGCCAGCAGTGTTCAGGGTAGCACAGATACGCAGTATTTT. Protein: CASSVQGSTDTQYF.